This T cell receptor beta chain was profiled in a study of T cells in severe cutaneous drug reactions. Study-level information: Patients came from Taiwan, Thailand and a European registry, 2011 to 2018.

This CDR3 has 12 residues. Germline loops: CDR1 SGHDN, CDR2 FVKESK. TCR subtype-specific primers in iRepertoire multiplex PCR prepared libraries for bulk and single-cell sequencing. Input for bulk TCR libraries: roughly 90-550 ng RNA per sample. TCRdb reprocessed the multiplex PCR reads, with one entry per CDR3 protein and no DNA. The listing records tens of thousands of distinct CDR3 sequences. The patients sequenced had a carbamazepine-induced Stevens-Johnson syndrome or toxic epidermal necrolysis reaction. Study-level findings and limits: In carbamazepine-induced Stevens-Johnson syndrome or toxic epidermal necrolysis, TRBV12-4 averaged approximately 30% in blister cells and 4.5% to 5% in PBMC. One public TCRbeta CDR3 appeared in all seven blister samples, averaging about 15%.

As concerns this clonotype: Its antigen is still unknown.

The rearrangement links TRBV14 to TRBJ1-1. Sequenced: PBMCs. The sequence came from a human donor with toxic epidermal necrolysis, a severe cutaneous drug reaction. CDR3 in amino acids: CASSQVPTEAFF.